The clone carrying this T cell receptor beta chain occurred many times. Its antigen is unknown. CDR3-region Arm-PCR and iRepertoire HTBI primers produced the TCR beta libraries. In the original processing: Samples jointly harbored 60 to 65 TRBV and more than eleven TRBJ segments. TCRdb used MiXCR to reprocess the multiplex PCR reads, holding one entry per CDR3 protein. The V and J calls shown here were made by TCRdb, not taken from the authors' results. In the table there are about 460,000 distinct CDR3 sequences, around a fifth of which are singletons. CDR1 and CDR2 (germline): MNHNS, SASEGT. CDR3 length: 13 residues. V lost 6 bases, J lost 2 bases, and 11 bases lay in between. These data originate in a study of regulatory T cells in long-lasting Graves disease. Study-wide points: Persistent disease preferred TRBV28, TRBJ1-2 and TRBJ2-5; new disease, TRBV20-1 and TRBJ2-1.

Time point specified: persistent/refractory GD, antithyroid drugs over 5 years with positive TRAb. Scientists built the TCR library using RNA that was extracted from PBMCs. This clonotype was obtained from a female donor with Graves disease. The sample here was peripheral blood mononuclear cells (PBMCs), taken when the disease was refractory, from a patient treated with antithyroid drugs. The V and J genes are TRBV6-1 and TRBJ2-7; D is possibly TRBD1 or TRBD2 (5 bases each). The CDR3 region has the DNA TGTGCCAGCAGACGTGGGGACGCCTACGAGCAGTACTTC. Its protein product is CASRRGDAYEQYF.